This T cell receptor (beta chain) is drawn from a study of T cells in Graves' hyperthyroidism and ophthalmopathy. Notes on the study in general: Ophthalmopathy was distinguished from stable hyperthyroidism by 13 V-J signatures.

RNA transcripts yielded amplified TCR beta CDR3 regions. First-round RT-PCR of the TCR CDR3 relied on the HTBI primer set. Each CDR3 protein gets one entry after TCRdb re-called the multiplex PCR reads with MiXCR. In the table there are around 350,000 distinct CDR3 sequences, approximately 14% of which are singletons. Regarding this clonotype: Its target is not known. A much larger clone lies one base from this, so it may be a read error.

This CDR3 region has 16 residues. Germline loops: CDR1 SGHTA, CDR2 FQGTGA. What was sequenced was blood. The chain is built from TRBV7-3 and TRBJ1-2, with 7 positions matching TRBD1. The receptor comes from a woman aged 18-35 years with Graves' hyperthyroidism that later progressed to Graves' ophthalmopathy. The CDR3 DNA reads TGTGCCAGCAGCCTACATGGGACAGTCGACAACTGTGGCTACACCTTC. It specifies CASSLHGTVDNCGYTF.